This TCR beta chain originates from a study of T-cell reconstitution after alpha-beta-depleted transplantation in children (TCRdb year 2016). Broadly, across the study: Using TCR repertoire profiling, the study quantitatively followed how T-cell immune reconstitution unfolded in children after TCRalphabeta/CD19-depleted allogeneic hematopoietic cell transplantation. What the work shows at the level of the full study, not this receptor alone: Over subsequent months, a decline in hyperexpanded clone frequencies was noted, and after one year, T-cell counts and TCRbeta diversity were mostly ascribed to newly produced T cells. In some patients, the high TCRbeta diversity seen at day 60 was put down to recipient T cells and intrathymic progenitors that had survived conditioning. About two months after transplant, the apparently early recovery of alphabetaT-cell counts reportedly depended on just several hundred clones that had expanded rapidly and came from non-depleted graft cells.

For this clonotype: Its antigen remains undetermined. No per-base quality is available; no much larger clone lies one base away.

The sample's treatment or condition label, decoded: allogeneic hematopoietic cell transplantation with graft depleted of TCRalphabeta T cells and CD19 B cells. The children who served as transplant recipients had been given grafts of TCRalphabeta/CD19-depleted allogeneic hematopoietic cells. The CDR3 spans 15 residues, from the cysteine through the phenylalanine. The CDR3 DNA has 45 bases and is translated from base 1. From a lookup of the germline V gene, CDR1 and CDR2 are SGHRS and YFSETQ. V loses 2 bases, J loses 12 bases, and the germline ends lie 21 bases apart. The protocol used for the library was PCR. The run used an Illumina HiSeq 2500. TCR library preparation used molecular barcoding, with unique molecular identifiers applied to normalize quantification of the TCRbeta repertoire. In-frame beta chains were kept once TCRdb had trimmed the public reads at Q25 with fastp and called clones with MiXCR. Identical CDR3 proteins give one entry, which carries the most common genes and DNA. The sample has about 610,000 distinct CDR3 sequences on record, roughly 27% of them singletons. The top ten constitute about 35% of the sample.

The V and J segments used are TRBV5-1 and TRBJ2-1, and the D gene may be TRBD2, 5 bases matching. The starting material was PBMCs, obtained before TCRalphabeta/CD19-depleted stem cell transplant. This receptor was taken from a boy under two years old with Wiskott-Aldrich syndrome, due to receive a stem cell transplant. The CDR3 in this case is CASSFSRVPMSGQFF. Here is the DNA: TGCGCCAGCAGCTTCTCGCGGGTTCCAATGAGTGGGCAGTTCTTC.